This T cell receptor beta chain was documented in a study of blood T cell repertoires in COVID-19. Study-wide background: Samples of COVID-19 (acute and convalescent) were obtained from the United States, Italy and Spain.

Authors' methods: Estimated nucleated cell counts came from reference gene primer amplification. TCRdb's table, derived via immunoSEQ multiplex PCR, lists solely in-frame clones and lacks some. The DNA was the basis for D and trimming; V, J and clone size are from that table. The table has some 270,000 clones, roughly 86% seen once. There are many counts of this clone. V was pared by 0 bases and J by 5 bases, with 7 bases of the junction left unmatched. Looked up from germline, CDR1 is LNHNV and CDR2 is YYDKDF (reference sequence). The CDR3 covers 17 residues. The sequence was obtained from a man in his forties or fifties with active or convalescent COVID-19. J is TRBJ1-4 and V is TRBV15; TRBD1 agrees at 9 bases. The specimen sequenced was peripheral blood. Here the CDR3 reads CATSRDLGTGRNEKLFF. CDR3 in DNA: TGTGCCACCAGCAGAGATCTGGGGACAGGGAGAAATGAAAAACTGTTTTTT.